Below, 9 T cell receptor beta chains from the same sample are listed, as sequenced in a study of shared clonotypes between healthy human individuals (dated by TCRdb to the early 2020s). The library was generated by the immunoSEQ multiplex PCR assay. TCRdb holds this immuneACCESS table with in-frame rearrangements only. Some clones are missing; in checked studies, unresolved V genes explain under half, and the rest has no known cause. Here the sample has millions of clones; approximately 90% occur a single time. The ten largest account for more than 0.12% of the sample. Input material: naive CD4+ T cells sorted from blood. Read against the paper, the sample's cell subset or site label means: CD45RA+ positively selected. All receptors come from a man between 18 and 29 years old in good health.

Remarks on this clone: This same CDR3 is encoded by further DNA sequences in the sample. The chain links TRBV10-3 to TRBJ1-6, with D perhaps matching TRBD1 (5 bases). The CDR3 has 15 amino acids. CDR1 and CDR2 (germline): ENHRY, SYGVKD. V lost 5 bases and J lost 0, with 8 bases in between. For the CDR3, the DNA is TGTGCCATCAGTCCAGGGAGCTCCTATAATTCACCCCTCCACTTT. Amino acids: CAISPGSSYNSPLHF.

Details on this clone: Distinct nucleotide sequences in the sample also encode this CDR3. The chain employs TRBV6-1 and TRBJ2-5; 7 nucleotides line up with TRBD1. J was trimmed by 2 bases and V by 4 bases; bases with no gene match: 1. This CDR3 comprises 13 residues. The germline CDR1 and CDR2 sequences are MNHNS and SASEGT. The CDR3 bases are TGTGCCAGCAGTGGGGACAGACAAGAGACCCAGTACTTC. Its protein product is CASSGDRQETQYF.

The chain is built from TRBV6-1 and TRBJ2-7; TRBD2 aligns across 13 bases. CDR3 length: 15 residues. The junction had 4 bases not matched to a gene; V was cut back by 7 bases and J by 1 base. The germline CDR1 and CDR2 sequences are MNHNS and SASEGT. CDR3 amino acids: CASIMTSGGSYEQYF. The CDR3, as DNA: TGTGCCAGCATTATGACTAGCGGGGGGTCCTACGAGCAGTACTTC.

The chain has TRBV2 and TRBJ2-1; D unclear. This CDR3 comprises 16 residues. The V gene lost 3 bases and the J gene lost 0 bases, with 12 bases spanning the gap. Germline V gene data show CDR1 as SNHLY and CDR2 as FYNNEI. This chain's CDR3 is CASSEELASSYNEQFF. The CDR3 bases are TGTGCCAGCAGTGAGGAACTGGCTAGCTCCTACAATGAGCAGTTCTTC. Filled out from reference TRBV2 and TRBJ2-1, the complete variable domain reads EPEVTQTPSHQVTQMGQEVILRCVPISNHLYFYWYRQILGQKVEFLVSFYNNEISEKSEIFDDQFSVERPDGSNFTLKIRSTKLEDSAMYFCASSEELASSYNEQFFGPGTRLTVL.

The V call is TRBV25-1, the J call TRBJ1-5; D gene uncertain. V lost 2 bases to trimming and J lost 3 bases, with 8 bases between them. In germline, CDR1 is MGHDK, CDR2 SYGVNS. The CDR3 has 14 residues. Written as DNA, the CDR3 is TGTGCCAGCAGTGAAACAGAGCACAATCAGCCCCAGCATTTT. Translated: CASSETEHNQPQHF.

This clone was seen ten or more times. The V call is TRBV9, the J call TRBJ1-6; 7 nucleotides match TRBD1. The V and J ends lost 6 bases and 3 bases, in that order; junction bases with no gene match: 9. The CDR3 runs to 16 residues. From germline, CDR1 is SGDLS and CDR2 YYNGEE. CDR3 DNA sequence: TGTGCCAGCAACGTTGGGACAGAGATCTATAATTCACCCCTCCACTTT. Amino acid sequence: CASNVGTEIYNSPLHF.

J is TRBJ1-2 and V is TRBV20-1; the D is unclear. Trimming cost V 5 bases and J 0 bases, with 4 bases left between them. The CDR3 contains 11 residues. The V gene's germline CDR1 is DFQATT and CDR2 SNEGSKA (reference sequence). In DNA, the CDR3 is TGCAGTGCTGATTCTAACTATGGCTACACCTTC. It encodes CSADSNYGYTF.

V and J are TRBV7-6 and TRBJ2-2; 8 nucleotides align to TRBD2. The CDR3 is made up of 16 amino acids. Germline CDR1 is SGHVS and CDR2 is FNYEAQ. V shed 1 base, J shed 3 bases, and the junction held 4 bases outside the gene matches. The CDR3 here is CASSLEAGGYTGELFF. CDR3 DNA sequence: TGTGCCAGCAGCTTAGAGGCGGGGGGTTACACCGGGGAGCTGTTTTTT.

About this clone itself: This sample includes further DNA sequences coding for the same CDR3. The rearrangement joins TRBV5-1 to TRBJ2-5; possible D gene TRBD1, 6 bases. The germline CDR1 and CDR2 sequences are SGHRS and YFSETQ. V was shortened by 4 bases and J by 5 bases, with 9 bases between the two germline ends. This CDR3 is built from 12 residues. The CDR3 DNA sequence: TGCGCCAGCAGCGTTGGACAGGAGACCCAGTACTTC. Its translation: CASSVGQETQYF.